These T cell receptor beta chains were read from a single sample in a study of CD8 T cells in acute hepatitis C reinfection. The protocol was immunoSEQ multiplex PCR, while the TCRdb copy is restricted to in-frame clones and leaves out a portion. The sample shows 30,000 to 45,000 clones, 75% to 90% of them seen only once. Specimen: naive CD8+ T cells from PBMCs. Receptors originate from a woman between 18 and 29 years old who spontaneously cleared hepatitis C infection. CDR3s include the opening cysteine and the closing phenylalanine or tryptophan. The order of the fields is clone size, V gene, D gene, J gene, CDR3 protein, CDR3 DNA. D genes are given only for firm matches. Size is omitted from some rows. Given values are once, few, many or a class for expanded clones.

clone_size: few; v_call: TRBV29-1; d_call: .; j_call: TRBJ1-2; cdr3_aa: CSVDDGYGYTF; cdr3_nt: TGCAGCGTTGATGACGGCTATGGCTACACCTTC
clone_size: .; v_call: TRBV7-9; d_call: TRBD2; j_call: TRBJ2-3; cdr3_aa: CASSLTPGSPGRADTQYF; cdr3_nt: TGTGCCAGCAGCTTAACCCCCGGCTCTCCTGGGAGGGCAGATACGCAGTATTTT
clone_size: .; v_call: TRBV9; d_call: TRBD1; j_call: TRBJ2-7; cdr3_aa: CASSARDRDYEQYF; cdr3_nt: TGTGCCAGCAGCGCCCGGGACAGGGACTACGAGCAGTACTTC
clone_size: .; v_call: TRBV27; d_call: TRBD1; j_call: TRBJ1-1; cdr3_aa: CASQGGAGGTEAFF; cdr3_nt: TGTGCCAGCCAGGGGGGGGCGGGCGGCACTGAAGCTTTCTTT
clone_size: .; v_call: TRBV9; d_call: TRBD2; j_call: TRBJ2-1; cdr3_aa: CASRARLAGGGQFF; cdr3_nt: TGTGCCAGCCGGGCGCGGCTAGCGGGAGGGGGCCAGTTCTTC
clone_size: .; v_call: TRBV27; d_call: .; j_call: TRBJ2-1; cdr3_aa: CASSSHPASTEQFF; cdr3_nt: TGTGCCAGCAGTTCGCATCCGGCTAGCACTGAGCAGTTCTTC
clone_size: .; v_call: TRBV15; d_call: TRBD2; j_call: TRBJ2-2; cdr3_aa: CATSSPLRLAGGNTGELFF; cdr3_nt: TGTGCCACCAGCAGCCCCCTAAGGCTAGCGGGCGGTAACACCGGGGAGCTGTTTTTT
clone_size: .; v_call: TRBV25-1; d_call: .; j_call: TRBJ2-1; cdr3_aa: CASSEIQGSEQFF; cdr3_nt: TGTGCCAGCAGTGAAATCCAGGGAAGTGAGCAGTTCTTC
clone_size: .; v_call: TRBV5-6; d_call: TRBD1; j_call: TRBJ1-5; cdr3_aa: CASSGGQGHQPQHF; cdr3_nt: TGTGCCAGCAGCGGGGGACAGGGACATCAGCCCCAGCATTTT
clone_size: .; v_call: TRBV5-1; d_call: TRBD1; j_call: TRBJ2-7; cdr3_aa: CASSLGQGLSEQYF; cdr3_nt: TGCGCCAGCAGCCTAGGACAGGGTCTGAGCGAGCAGTACTTC
clone_size: .; v_call: TRBV2; d_call: .; j_call: TRBJ2-7; cdr3_aa: CASRVPKETAHSYEQYF; cdr3_nt: TGTGCCAGCCGCGTCCCCAAAGAGACAGCCCACTCCTACGAGCAGTACTTC
clone_size: .; v_call: TRBV2; d_call: .; j_call: TRBJ1-2; cdr3_aa: CASSPHRGGFNYGYTF; cdr3_nt: TGTGCCAGCAGTCCCCATAGAGGGGGGTTTAACTATGGCTACACCTTC
clone_size: few; v_call: TRBV29-1; d_call: .; j_call: TRBJ1-2; cdr3_aa: CSVEYRDLTNYGYTF; cdr3_nt: TGCAGCGTTGAATACAGGGACCTAACTAACTATGGCTACACCTTC
clone_size: .; v_call: TRBV7-9; d_call: TRBD1; j_call: TRBJ1-5; cdr3_aa: CASSSHGDRDANQPQHF; cdr3_nt: TGTGCCAGCAGCTCACATGGGGACAGGGACGCCAATCAGCCCCAGCATTTT
clone_size: .; v_call: TRBV7-9; d_call: .; j_call: TRBJ2-7; cdr3_aa: CASSLDRPEQYF; cdr3_nt: TGTGCCAGCAGCTTAGACAGGCCCGAGCAGTACTTC
clone_size: few; v_call: TRBV29-1; d_call: .; j_call: TRBJ1-2; cdr3_aa: CSVEGEPSGYTF; cdr3_nt: TGCAGCGTTGAGGGGGAACCTAGTGGCTACACCTTC
clone_size: .; v_call: TRBV4-1; d_call: TRBD1; j_call: TRBJ2-7; cdr3_aa: CASSQVGQGTGGQYF; cdr3_nt: TGCGCCAGCAGCCAAGTTGGACAGGGTACAGGAGGGCAGTACTTC
clone_size: .; v_call: TRBV9; d_call: TRBD2; j_call: TRBJ2-3; cdr3_aa: CASSVMGGVTDTQYF; cdr3_nt: TGTGCCAGCAGCGTCATGGGAGGGGTCACAGATACGCAGTATTTT
clone_size: .; v_call: TRBV2; d_call: .; j_call: TRBJ2-1; cdr3_aa: CASSERNWDEQFF; cdr3_nt: TGTGCCAGCAGTGAAAGGAATTGGGATGAGCAGTTCTTC
clone_size: .; v_call: TRBV7-3; d_call: .; j_call: TRBJ2-3; cdr3_aa: CASSFVDTDTQYF; cdr3_nt: TGTGCCAGCAGCTTCGTCGACACAGATACGCAGTATTTT
clone_size: .; v_call: TRBV2; d_call: TRBD1; j_call: TRBJ2-7; cdr3_aa: CARGGQDSYEQYF; cdr3_nt: TGTGCCAGGGGGGGACAGGACTCCTACGAGCAGTACTTC
clone_size: .; v_call: TRBV2; d_call: TRBD2; j_call: TRBJ2-2; cdr3_aa: CASTESGRMTGELFF; cdr3_nt: TGTGCCAGTACGGAGAGCGGGAGAATGACCGGGGAGCTGTTTTTT
clone_size: .; v_call: TRBV1; d_call: .; j_call: TRBJ2-1; cdr3_aa: CTSSPPAGNEQFF; cdr3_nt: TGCACCAGCAGCCCTCCCGCTGGCAATGAGCAGTTCTTC
clone_size: few; v_call: TRBV6-1; d_call: .; j_call: TRBJ1-2; cdr3_aa: CASGGDGYGYTF; cdr3_nt: TGTGCCAGCGGGGGCGACGGCTATGGCTACACCTTC
clone_size: .; v_call: TRBV9; d_call: .; j_call: TRBJ2-5; cdr3_aa: CASSVDGTSGTQYF; cdr3_nt: TGTGCCAGCAGCGTAGATGGGACCTCAGGGACCCAGTACTTC
clone_size: .; v_call: TRBV9; d_call: .; j_call: TRBJ1-1; cdr3_aa: CASSVSGDTEAFF; cdr3_nt: TGTGCCAGCAGCGTATCAGGGGACACTGAAGCTTTCTTT
clone_size: once; v_call: TRBV5-1; d_call: .; j_call: TRBJ2-2; cdr3_aa: CASSFGAGHNTGELFF; cdr3_nt: TGCGCCAGCAGCTTCGGGGCAGGGCACAACACCGGGGAGCTGTTTTTT
clone_size: .; v_call: TRBV7-8; d_call: .; j_call: TRBJ2-1; cdr3_aa: CASSPGGTRNNEQFF; cdr3_nt: TGTGCCAGCAGCCCAGGCGGGACTCGAAACAATGAGCAGTTCTTC
clone_size: once; v_call: TRBV7-2; d_call: TRBD2; j_call: TRBJ2-7; cdr3_aa: CASSYRTSENEQYF; cdr3_nt: TGTGCCAGCAGCTACAGGACTAGCGAGAACGAGCAGTACTTC
clone_size: .; v_call: TRBV5-1; d_call: TRBD1; j_call: TRBJ2-7; cdr3_aa: CASSRDREIPSYEQYF; cdr3_nt: TGCGCCAGCAGCCGGGACAGGGAAATCCCCTCCTACGAGCAGTACTTC
clone_size: .; v_call: TRBV13; d_call: .; j_call: TRBJ1-3; cdr3_aa: CASSPVRSGNTIYF; cdr3_nt: TGTGCCAGCAGCCCGGTTCGCTCTGGAAACACCATATATTTT
clone_size: .; v_call: TRBV5-6; d_call: .; j_call: TRBJ2-7; cdr3_aa: CASSGDTGYEQYF; cdr3_nt: TGTGCCAGCAGCGGGGACACGGGATACGAGCAGTACTTC
clone_size: .; v_call: TRBV2; d_call: TRBD2; j_call: TRBJ2-1; cdr3_aa: CASKGTSENFYNEQFF; cdr3_nt: TGTGCCAGCAAGGGGACTAGCGAGAACTTCTACAATGAGCAGTTCTTC
clone_size: .; v_call: TRBV11-2; d_call: TRBD1; j_call: TRBJ2-3; cdr3_aa: CASSFHRGSTDTQYF; cdr3_nt: TGTGCCAGCAGCTTCCACAGGGGGAGCACAGATACGCAGTATTTT
clone_size: .; v_call: TRBV7-2; d_call: TRBD2; j_call: TRBJ2-7; cdr3_aa: CASSEVAGGNYEQYF; cdr3_nt: TGTGCCAGCAGCGAGGTGGCGGGAGGGAACTACGAGCAGTACTTC
clone_size: .; v_call: TRBV6-6; d_call: TRBD2; j_call: TRBJ2-2; cdr3_aa: CASRGLAGNTGELFF; cdr3_nt: TGTGCCAGCAGGGGACTAGCGGGGAACACCGGGGAGCTGTTTTTT
clone_size: .; v_call: TRBV6-5; d_call: .; j_call: TRBJ2-1; cdr3_aa: CASSSQAHEQFF; cdr3_nt: TGTGCCAGCAGCTCCCAGGCTCATGAGCAGTTCTTC
clone_size: .; v_call: TRBV20-1; d_call: .; j_call: TRBJ1-2; cdr3_aa: CSGVTVLGYTF; cdr3_nt: TGCAGTGGCGTAACCGTCCTTGGCTACACCTTC
clone_size: few; v_call: TRBV27; d_call: .; j_call: TRBJ1-2; cdr3_aa: CASSTTPAPTGNYGYTF; cdr3_nt: TGTGCCAGCAGTACCACGCCTGCCCCTACCGGGAACTATGGCTACACCTTC
clone_size: once; v_call: TRBV30; d_call: TRBD1; j_call: TRBJ2-2; cdr3_aa: CASGPTGGSTGELFF; cdr3_nt: TGTGCCTCCGGGCCCACAGGGGGTAGCACCGGGGAGCTGTTTTTT
clone_size: .; v_call: TRBV29-1; d_call: TRBD1; j_call: TRBJ1-2; cdr3_aa: CSVEATAGGSGYTF; cdr3_nt: TGCAGCGTTGAAGCTACGGCAGGGGGCTCTGGCTACACCTTC
clone_size: .; v_call: TRBV7-2; d_call: .; j_call: TRBJ2-3; cdr3_aa: CASRQTGRLPGAQYF; cdr3_nt: TGTGCCAGCAGACAAACAGGGCGTCTCCCAGGTGCGCAGTATTTT
clone_size: .; v_call: TRBV11-1; d_call: .; j_call: TRBJ1-2; cdr3_aa: CATQEYNYGYTF; cdr3_nt: TGTGCCACCCAGGAGTACAACTATGGCTACACCTTC
clone_size: .; v_call: TRBV7-9; d_call: .; j_call: TRBJ2-2; cdr3_aa: CASSYLGKNTGELFF; cdr3_nt: TGTGCCAGCAGTTATCTGGGGAAAAACACCGGGGAGCTGTTTTTT
clone_size: .; v_call: TRBV6-1; d_call: .; j_call: TRBJ2-7; cdr3_aa: CASPPEMRVDEQYF; cdr3_nt: TGTGCCAGCCCCCCGGAGATGAGGGTTGACGAGCAGTACTTC
clone_size: .; v_call: TRBV9; d_call: .; j_call: TRBJ2-1; cdr3_aa: CASSVGGTNNEQFF; cdr3_nt: TGTGCCAGCAGCGTAGGGGGGACAAACAATGAGCAGTTCTTC
clone_size: .; v_call: TRBV27; d_call: TRBD2; j_call: TRBJ2-5; cdr3_aa: CASSSNLAGEETQYF; cdr3_nt: TGTGCCAGCAGTTCGAACCTAGCGGGAGAAGAGACCCAGTACTTC
clone_size: once; v_call: TRBV4-2; d_call: .; j_call: TRBJ2-2; cdr3_aa: CASSQVVVTGELFF; cdr3_nt: TGTGCCAGCAGCCAAGTAGTAGTCACCGGGGAGCTGTTTTTT
clone_size: .; v_call: TRBV19; d_call: .; j_call: TRBJ2-7; cdr3_aa: CASRDPTNYEQYF; cdr3_nt: TGTGCCAGTAGGGACCCGACCAACTACGAGCAGTACTTC
clone_size: few; v_call: TRBV13; d_call: TRBD2; j_call: TRBJ2-1; cdr3_aa: CASRIAGEIYNEQFF; cdr3_nt: TGTGCCAGCAGAATAGCGGGAGAGATATACAATGAGCAGTTCTTC
clone_size: few; v_call: TRBV7-6; d_call: .; j_call: TRBJ1-1; cdr3_aa: CASSWGRQNTEAFF; cdr3_nt: TGTGCCAGCAGCTGGGGTAGACAGAACACTGAAGCTTTCTTT
clone_size: .; v_call: TRBV4-2; d_call: .; j_call: TRBJ2-2; cdr3_aa: CASSQGIARTGELFF; cdr3_nt: TGTGCCAGCAGCCAAGGCATTGCAAGGACCGGGGAGCTGTTTTTT
clone_size: .; v_call: TRBV11-2; d_call: .; j_call: TRBJ1-3; cdr3_aa: CASSLVGGYISGNTIYF; cdr3_nt: TGTGCCAGCAGCTTAGTCGGAGGTTACATCTCTGGAAACACCATATATTTT
clone_size: few; v_call: TRBV4-1; d_call: .; j_call: TRBJ2-1; cdr3_aa: CASSQVAGYNEQFF; cdr3_nt: TGCGCCAGCAGCCAAGTGGCAGGATACAATGAGCAGTTCTTC
clone_size: .; v_call: TRBV12-5; d_call: .; j_call: TRBJ2-3; cdr3_aa: CASGEKSGTSTDTQYF; cdr3_nt: TGTGCTAGTGGTGAGAAAAGCGGAACTAGCACAGATACGCAGTATTTT
clone_size: once; v_call: TRBV11-3; d_call: TRBD2; j_call: TRBJ2-3; cdr3_aa: CASSPRTSGTHTQYF; cdr3_nt: TGTGCCAGCAGCCCTCGGACTAGCGGGACCCATACGCAGTATTTT
clone_size: .; v_call: TRBV14; d_call: TRBD2; j_call: TRBJ2-3; cdr3_aa: CASSQDGVWTSGRIDTQYF; cdr3_nt: TGTGCCAGCAGCCAAGATGGAGTTTGGACTAGCGGGAGGATAGATACGCAGTATTTT